A selection of T cell receptor beta chains follows, all from one sample in a study of T cell repertoires in cytomegalovirus infection. The antigens these receptors bind are not known. TCRdb fed the reads into MiXCR, producing one record per CDR3 protein. The sample holds approximately 910,000 distinct CDR3 sequences, roughly 30% seen once. This specimen consisted of cultured CD8+ T cells from PBMCs, obtained from culture after CMV antigen stimulation. The receptors here all came from a human donor in good health (CMV status not recorded). Some clones in this sample may be carry-over from other donors' samples. Each CDR3 is given with its conserved first and last residue. Fields, in order: J gene, clone size, D gene, V gene, CDR3 protein, CDR3 DNA. D genes are given only for firm matches. Clone size, where shown, is once, few, many, or a class for clones that have expanded.

>TRBJ2-1|few|NA|TRBV6-6
CASTSQGAGDEQFF
TGTGCCAGCACCTCCCAGGGCGCCGGGGATGAGCAGTTCTTC
>TRBJ1-6|NA|NA|TRBV9
CASSASGGDLLPNSPLHF
TGTGCCAGCAGCGCGTCCGGCGGGGATCTCCTTCCCAACTCACCCCTCCACTTT
>TRBJ2-2|few|TRBD1|TRBV7-3
CASSITATGVNTGELFF
TGTGCCAGCAGTATTACAGCGACAGGGGTGAACACCGGGGAGCTGTTTTTT
>TRBJ1-1|NA|NA|TRBV13
CASSLGWGGEAFF
TGTGCCAGCAGCTTAGGCTGGGGTGGTGAAGCTTTCTTT
>TRBJ1-6|NA|TRBD1|TRBV7-2
CASSLTTGGPYNSPLHF
TGTGCCAGCAGCTTAACGACAGGGGGCCCCTATAATTCACCCCTCCACTTT
>TRBJ1-6|NA|NA|TRBV27
CASSLGGYGSPLHF
TGTGCCAGCAGTTTAGGAGGATATGGTTCACCCCTCCACTTT
>TRBJ2-1|few|NA|TRBV7-6
CASSSGPPGEQFF
TGTGCCAGCAGCTCTGGACCCCCAGGGGAGCAGTTCTTC
>TRBJ2-5|NA|NA|TRBV6-5
CASSSIETQYF
TGTGCCAGCAGTTCCATAGAGACCCAGTACTTC
>TRBJ2-6|few|NA|TRBV4-1
CASSQPYGASGANVLTF
TGCGCCAGCAGCCAACCCTACGGGGCCTCTGGGGCCAACGTCCTGACTTTC
>TRBJ1-1|NA|NA|TRBV25-1
CASSEQRFLVSNTEAFF
TGTGCCAGCAGTGAACAACGGTTCCTGGTATCGAACACTGAAGCTTTCTTT
>TRBJ2-1|many|NA|TRBV7-2
CASSSQGVEQFF
TGTGCCAGCAGCTCACAGGGTGTTGAGCAGTTCTTC
>TRBJ2-5|few|TRBD2|TRBV28
CASRALAGTLQETQYF
TGTGCCAGCAGGGCTCTAGCGGGGACGCTCCAAGAGACCCAGTACTTC
>TRBJ2-7|NA|NA|TRBV6-2/TRBV6-3
CASRWIEPGASKGEQYF
TGTGCCAGTAGATGGATAGAACCGGGGGCCTCGAAGGGGGAGCAGTACTTC
>TRBJ1-4|many|NA|TRBV6-5
CASSYMTGPPNEKLFF
TGTGCCAGCAGTTACATGACGGGACCGCCTAATGAAAAACTGTTTTTT
>TRBJ1-5|many|TRBD1|TRBV7-8
CASRRGGTGSGQPQHF
TGTGCCAGCAGGCGTGGGGGGACAGGGTCTGGACAGCCCCAGCATTTT
>TRBJ2-5|NA|NA|TRBV15
CATSRAGRIVVETQYF
TGTGCCACCAGCAGAGCCGGGAGAATTGTTGTGGAGACCCAGTACTTC
>TRBJ2-5|NA|NA|TRBV19
CASSPSPGTRQETQYF
TGTGCCAGTAGTCCCTCACCGGGGACGAGGCAAGAGACCCAGTACTTC
>TRBJ2-2|many|TRBD2|TRBV11-1
CASSLNLAGGPETGELFF
TGTGCCAGCAGCTTAAACCTAGCGGGGGGTCCGGAGACCGGGGAGCTGTTTTTT
>TRBJ1-1|many|NA|TRBV7-2
CASSLNRLNTEAFF
TGTGCCAGCAGCTTAAACAGATTGAACACTGAAGCTTTCTTT
>TRBJ2-5|NA|NA|TRBV18
CASSTQTQETQYF
TGTGCCAGCTCGACACAAACCCAAGAGACCCAGTACTTC
>TRBJ2-3|NA|NA|TRBV2
CASSDPPGDTDTQYF
TGTGCCAGCAGTGACCCACCCGGCGACACAGATACGCAGTATTTT
>TRBJ2-2|few|TRBD2|TRBV10-3
CAISDSGGHNTGELFF
TGTGCCATCAGTGATAGCGGGGGCCATAACACCGGGGAGCTGTTTTTT
>TRBJ2-2|few|TRBD1|TRBV6-2/TRBV6-3
CASSFTAAHTGANTGELFF
TGTGCCAGCAGTTTTACCGCCGCCCACACAGGGGCGAACACCGGGGAGCTGTTTTTT
>TRBJ2-3|few|NA|TRBV19
CASSITPTDTQYF
TGTGCCAGTAGTATAACACCCACAGATACGCAGTATTTT
>TRBJ2-1|NA|TRBD2|TRBV24-1
CATSERAGGYNEQFF
TGTGCCACCAGTGAGAGGGCGGGGGGATACAATGAGCAGTTCTTC
>TRBJ2-5|few|TRBD2|TRBV6-6
CASSYPRGGPEETQYF
TGTGCCAGCAGTTACCCTCGCGGGGGGCCCGAAGAGACCCAGTACTTC
>TRBJ2-7|few|NA|TRBV7-6
CASSSPGHSSYEQYF
TGTGCCAGCAGCTCTCCGGGCCACTCTTCCTACGAGCAGTACTTC
>TRBJ2-7|NA|TRBD2|TRBV7-2
CANSAWTSGGYEQYF
TGTGCCAACAGCGCCTGGACTAGCGGGGGTTACGAGCAGTACTTC
>TRBJ2-3|many|TRBD2|TRBV7-6
CASSLTSGGDTQYF
TGTGCCAGCAGCTTAACTAGCGGGGGAGATACGCAGTATTTT
>TRBJ1-5|NA|NA|TRBV6-5
CASSTQVSNQPQHF
TGTGCCAGCAGTACACAGGTTAGCAATCAGCCCCAGCATTTT
>TRBJ2-7|many|NA|TRBV7-6
CASSQGQTYEQYF
TGTGCCAGCAGCCAGGGACAAACCTACGAGCAGTACTTC
>TRBJ2-3|once|NA|TRBV28
CASSLDSTTDTQYF
TGTGCCAGCAGTTTGGACAGTACCACCGATACGCAGTATTTT
>TRBJ2-3|NA|NA|TRBV2
CASSEWSGYGTDTQYF
TGTGCCAGCAGTGAGTGGTCCGGGTATGGGACAGATACGCAGTATTTT
>TRBJ1-2|NA|NA|TRBV3-1
CASSQAEGPTNYGYTF
TGTGCCAGCAGCCAAGCCGAAGGACCGACTAACTATGGCTACACCTTC
>TRBJ1-1|few|NA|TRBV5-5
CASSLTHRDGQNTEAFF
TGTGCCAGCAGCTTGACACACAGAGACGGACAGAACACTGAAGCTTTCTTT
>TRBJ2-5|NA|NA|TRBV10-3
CAIKKGVSETQYF
TGTGCCATCAAGAAGGGCGTAAGTGAGACCCAGTACTTC
>TRBJ2-1|NA|NA|TRBV12-3/TRBV12-4
CAGSPLGFVQFF
TGTGCCGGCAGTCCCCTCGGTTTCGTGCAGTTCTTC
>TRBJ2-2|few|NA|TRBV6-2/TRBV6-3
CASSTGSHGELFF
TGTGCCAGCAGCACAGGGTCCCACGGGGAGCTGTTTTTT
>TRBJ2-3|once|TRBD2|TRBV5-3
CASSPGLLAENTDTQYF
TGTGCCAGCAGCCCTGGGTTACTAGCGGAGAACACAGATACGCAGTATTTT
>TRBJ1-2|few|NA|TRBV25-1
CASLGGEKGGNYGYTF
TGTGCCAGCCTAGGGGGGGAGAAAGGGGGAAACTATGGCTACACCTTC
>TRBJ2-1|NA|TRBD2|TRBV6-5
CASSYSIWTSGVDEQFF
TGTGCCAGCAGTTACTCGATTTGGACTAGCGGGGTAGATGAGCAGTTCTTC
>TRBJ2-1|NA|TRBD1|TRBV27
CASSRDSNYNEQFF
TGTGCCAGCAGTAGGGACAGCAACTACAATGAGCAGTTCTTC
>TRBJ2-1|few|NA|TRBV24-1
CATSPGRSYNEQFF
TGTGCCACCAGCCCTGGGCGCTCCTACAATGAGCAGTTCTTC
>TRBJ2-3|NA|TRBD1|TRBV29-1
CSVEEGGGTGNTDTQYF
TGCAGCGTTGAAGAAGGTGGAGGGACAGGGAACACAGATACGCAGTATTTT
>TRBJ1-4|many|NA|TRBV12-3/TRBV12-4
CASWGQGQEKLFF
TGTGCCAGCTGGGGGCAGGGTCAAGAAAAACTGTTTTTT
>TRBJ1-6|many|NA|TRBV6-1
CASSPDSYNSPLHF
TGTGCCAGCAGCCCGGACAGCTATAATTCACCCCTCCACTTT
>TRBJ2-1|few|NA|TRBV7-9
CASSPNQPEQFF
TGTGCCAGCAGCCCCAACCAGCCTGAGCAGTTCTTC
>TRBJ1-5|NA|NA|TRBV27
CASSSLPRIGQPQHF
TGTGCCAGCAGTTCCCTCCCAAGGATCGGTCAGCCCCAGCATTTT
>TRBJ1-2|NA|TRBD1|TRBV29-1
CSVQGRSYGFTF
TGCAGCGTACAGGGGCGTTCCTATGGCTTCACCTTC
>TRBJ2-5|few|NA|TRBV7-9
CASSQATGSRETQYF
TGTGCCAGCAGCCAGGCGACAGGCTCCAGGGAGACCCAGTACTTC
>TRBJ1-2|few|NA|TRBV6-5
CASSYSVASNGYTF
TGTGCCAGCAGTTACTCGGTCGCAAGTAATGGCTACACCTTC
>TRBJ1-2|NA|NA|TRBV29-1
CSVDERVDGYTF
TGCAGCGTTGATGAGAGGGTCGATGGCTACACCTTC
>TRBJ2-1|NA|NA|TRBV6-2/TRBV6-3
CASSYLPNEQFF
TGTGCCAGCAGTTATTTACCCAATGAGCAGTTCTTC
>TRBJ1-1|NA|NA|TRBV27
CANSFQGGNTEAFF
TGTGCCAACAGTTTTCAGGGAGGGAACACTGAAGCTTTCTTT